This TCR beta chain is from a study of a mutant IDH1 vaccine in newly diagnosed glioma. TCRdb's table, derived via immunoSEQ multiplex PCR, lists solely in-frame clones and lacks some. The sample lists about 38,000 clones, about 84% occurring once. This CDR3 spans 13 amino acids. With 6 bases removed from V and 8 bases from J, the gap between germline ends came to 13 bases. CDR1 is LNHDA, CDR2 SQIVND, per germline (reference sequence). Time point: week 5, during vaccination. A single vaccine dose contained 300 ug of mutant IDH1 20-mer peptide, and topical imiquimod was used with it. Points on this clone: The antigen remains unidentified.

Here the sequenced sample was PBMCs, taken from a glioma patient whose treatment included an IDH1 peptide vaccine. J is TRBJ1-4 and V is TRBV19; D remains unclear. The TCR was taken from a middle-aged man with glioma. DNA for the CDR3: TGTGCCAGTAGAGAGGCAGTCCGGGAAAAACTGTTTTTT. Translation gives CASREAVREKLFF.